This T cell receptor beta chain was retrieved from a study of untreated major depressive disorder. As concerns this clone: Its target is not known.

Generated by immunoSEQ multiplex PCR, the TCRdb table keeps only in-frame clones and is missing some. Among about 19,000 clones listed, 80% to 95% were seen once. The germline V gene encodes CDR1 SNHLY and CDR2 FYNNEI. V was trimmed by 4 bases and J by 4 bases, leaving 8 bases between them. The CDR3 length is 13 residues. Study results and caveats: Findings may not generalize because the study sample was small. TRBV05-01 (Vbeta 5.1) usage was higher in CD4+ T cells of depressed patients than controls.

Patients had taken no psychiatric medication, including antidepressants, for at least 8 weeks before enrollment. Typically 90% to 95% of enriched cells were CD4+. The chain links TRBV2 to TRBJ2-1; D is unclear. Material for sequencing was CD4+ T cells from PBMCs. This TCR was sampled from a woman between 40 and 50 years old with major depressive disorder. The CDR3 DNA reads as TGTGCCAGCAGTGTTGAACAATACAATGAGCAGTTCTTC. It yields the protein CASSVEQYNEQFF.